Each of the 30 T cell receptor beta chains below was sequenced from the same sample in a study of identical twins. TCRdb reprocessed the 5' RACE reads with MiXCR, giving one entry per CDR3 protein. The table shows 1.5 million to 2 million distinct CDR3 sequences, with less than 40% occurring only once. The source material was cord blood. The receptors stem from a newborn girl in good health.

The chain is built from TRBV29-1 and TRBJ2-4; D unresolved. The J call may be incorrect, as the DNA end agrees better with TRBJ2-7. Per the germline V gene, CDR1 is SQVTM and CDR2 is ANQGSEA. The CDR3 loop spans 14 amino acids. CDR3 coding DNA: TGCAACGTGTCCGGCGTCGGCCATACCTACGAGCAGTACTTC. Protein sequence: CNVSGVGHTYEQYF.

V and J are TRBV6-1 and TRBJ1-1; D perhaps matches TRBD1 (6 bases). The CDR3 spans 13 residues. Trimming shortened V by 7 bases and J by 4 bases, and 13 bases separated the two germline ends. Germline CDR1 MNHNS, CDR2 SASEGT. The CDR3 loop is CASNTGFSTEAFF. CDR3 DNA sequence: TGTGCCAGCAACACAGGGTTCAGCACTGAAGCTTTCTTT.

V usage is TRBV7-2 and J usage is TRBJ2-5, with 11 nucleotides matching TRBD1. The CDR3 is 16 amino acids. Germline V CDR1 and CDR2: SGHTA, FQGNSA. V lost 3 bases to trimming and J lost 5 bases; unmatched junction nucleotides: 8. CDR3 sequence (DNA): TGTGCCAGCAGCTTCAGGACAGGGGGCTTGTTTGAGACCCAGTACTTC. This translates into CASSFRTGGLFETQYF.

The chain has TRBV11-2 and TRBJ2-7; D is unresolved. CDR1 is SGHAT and CDR2 is FQNNGV in the germline V gene. V dropped 4 bases and J dropped 5 bases, with 12 bases sitting between them. The CDR3 runs to 13 residues. CDR3 sequence reads: CASSSNSLNEQYF. The CDR3 region has the DNA TGTGCCAGCAGCTCAAACAGTCTGAACGAGCAGTACTTC.

At least ten counts were recorded for this clonotype. The rearrangement joins TRBV2 to TRBJ2-1; D gene uncertain. V lost 4 bases, J lost 11 bases, and 6 bases lay in between. This CDR3 comprises 10 residues. In germline, CDR1 is SNHLY, CDR2 FYNNEI. The CDR3 sequence is CASSGRKQFF. CDR3 bases: TGTGCCAGCAGTGGGCGAAAGCAGTTCTTC. The full variable domain, in which reference TRBV2 and TRBJ2-1 provide the parts outside the CDR3, is EPEVTQTPSHQVTQMGQEVILRCVPISNHLYFYWYRQILGQKVEFLVSFYNNEISEKSEIFDDQFSVERPDGSNFTLKIRSTKLEDSAMYFCASSGRKQFFGPGTRLTVL.

The rearrangement uses TRBV20-1 and TRBJ2-7, with a possible D match to TRBD1 (6 bases). The V gene lost 5 bases and the J gene lost 1 base, with 9 bases spanning the gap. CDR3 length: 12 amino acids. CDR1 and CDR2 (germline): DFQATT, SNEGSKA (reference sequence). The CDR3, as DNA: TGCAGTGCTTATGACAGGTCCTACGAGCAGTACTTC. It codes for CSAYDRSYEQYF.

J is TRBJ2-5 and V is TRBV7-2, with 8 bases identical to TRBD2. Germline CDR1 and CDR2: SGHTA and FQGNSA. The J segment lost 5 bases and the V segment lost 1 base, leaving 6 bases of the junction unmatched. This CDR3 is 15 amino acids long. As DNA, the CDR3 is TGTGCCAGCAGCTTAGGCGGGGGGCTGGGGGAGACCCAGTACTTC. It specifies CASSLGGGLGETQYF.

To note about this clonotype: One base away lies a much larger clone, so this may be a sequencing read error. This rearrangement joins TRBV5-1 to TRBJ2-3; D not resolved. Germline V gives CDR1 SGHRS, CDR2 YFSETQ. The CDR3 is 16 amino acids. The V gene lost 7 bases and the J gene lost 1 base, with 19 bases spanning the gap. The CDR3 region has the DNA TGCGCCAGCTCCCCCTATCACGGCGTGGGCACAGATACGCAGTATTTT. Its translation: CASSPYHGVGTDTQYF.

The rearrangement joins TRBV10-3 to TRBJ1-5; D is unclear. Germline V gene data show CDR1 as ENHRY and CDR2 as SYGVKD. This CDR3 is 13 amino acids long. V was trimmed by 2 bases and J by 9 bases, leaving 11 bases between them. CDR3: CAISEHDTGPQHF. CDR3 nucleotide sequence: TGTGCCATCAGTGAGCACGACACTGGGCCCCAGCATTTT.

This chain connects TRBV11-2 to TRBJ1-2; D is possibly TRBD1 (5 bases). Germline V gene data show CDR1 as SGHAT and CDR2 as FQNNGV. The CDR3 loop spans 15 amino acids. V lost 6 bases and J lost 5, with 19 bases in between. This CDR3 reads CASRGTGGTPYGYTF. DNA for the CDR3: TGTGCCAGCAGGGGGACCGGTGGCACCCCTTATGGCTACACCTTC.

The table lists this clonotype with a count of one. The chain combines TRBV20-1 with TRBJ2-4; maybe TRBD2 (5 bases). Judging by the DNA end, TRBJ2-7 fits better; the J call may be wrong. Germline CDR1 reads DFQATT; CDR2 reads SNEGSKA (reference sequence). This CDR3 spans 13 amino acids. CDR3 region: CSATGLPYYEQYF. In DNA, the CDR3 is TGCAGTGCTACAGGACTGCCCTATTACGAGCAGTACTTC.

There are a few counts of this clonotype. This sequence joins TRBV2 and TRBJ2-5; unclear D gene. This CDR3 is built from 15 residues. Germline V lookup: CDR1 SNHLY, CDR2 FYNNEI. Trimming removed 1 base from V and 2 bases from J, with 11 bases in between. CDR3 in amino acids: CASSEGTALQETQYF. The CDR3 DNA sequence: TGTGCCAGCAGTGAAGGGACGGCCTTACAAGAGACCCAGTACTTC.

The chain is built from TRBV20-1 and TRBJ1-2, with a possible D match to TRBD1 (5 bases). CDR1 is DFQATT and CDR2 is SNEGSKA in the germline V gene (reference sequence). The ends were cut back, 5 bases at V and 2 bases at J, with 18 bases in the middle. The CDR3 consists of 15 residues. CDR3 coding DNA: TGCAGTGCTCCAGGTGTCGCCGGGGGGAACTATGGCTACACCTTC. This encodes CSAPGVAGGNYGYTF.

This clonotype was found a few times. The rearrangement joins TRBV5-5 to TRBJ2-1; D remains unclear. Trimming shortened V by 6 bases and J by 0 bases, and 19 bases separated the two germline ends. CDR1 and CDR2 from the germline V gene are SGHKS and YYEKEE (reference sequence). The CDR3 is 17 residues long. CDR3 DNA sequence: TGTGCCAGCACCAACGCTCAAAATGTTCCCTCCTACAATGAGCAGTTCTTC. Translation: CASTNAQNVPSYNEQFF.

The chain links TRBV20-1 to TRBJ2-3; TRBD1 matches at 9 bases. Germline-derived CDR1 and CDR2 are DFQATT and SNEGSKA (reference sequence). V trimming: 2 bases; J trimming: 5 bases; junction bases outside the gene matches: 11. CDR3 length: 16 amino acids. The CDR3 coding sequence is TGCAGTGCTAGATATTTTTGGGACAGGGTAGGAGATACGCAGTATTTT. It translates to CSARYFWDRVGDTQYF.

This clonotype was observed a few times. CDR3 in amino acids: CSASKQGGGSYEQYF. The CDR3 DNA is TGCAGTGCTTCTAAACAGGGTGGGGGGTCCTACGAGCAGTACTTC. The V call is TRBV20-1, the J call TRBJ2-7; the D call may be TRBD1 or TRBD2 (6 bases each). The length of the CDR3 is 15 residues. V lost 5 bases to trimming and J lost 1 base, with 18 bases between them. Germline assignment: CDR1 DFQATT and CDR2 SNEGSKA (reference sequence).

This clonotype has a handful of counts. The chain carries TRBV7-2 and TRBJ2-1; a weak D match, TRBD1 (6 bases). Trimming took off 6 bases at V and 13 bases at J, with 19 bases between the two ends. Germline CDR1 is SGHTA and CDR2 is FQGNSA. This CDR3 is 13 amino acids long. The CDR3 is CASSRRGGETQFF. The CDR3 DNA reads TGTGCCAGCAGTCGTAGAGGGGGAGAGACCCAGTTCTTC.

This clonotype was observed a handful of times. V is TRBV3-1 and J is TRBJ1-5; a possible D gene is TRBD1 (6 bases). CDR1 is LGHDT, CDR2 YNNKEL, per germline (reference sequence). The CDR3 has 19 residues. Trimming took 2 bases from V and 0 from J, leaving 20 bases between them. In DNA, the CDR3 is TGTGCCAGCAGCCAACCAACAGGGATGAGGTATTATAGCAATCAGCCCCAGCATTTT. Its protein is CASSQPTGMRYYSNQPQHF.

The genes are TRBV5-1 and TRBJ1-2; 7 bases are a match to TRBD1. The V gene end was trimmed by 5 bases and the J gene end by 2 bases; junction bases not matched to a gene: 15. Germline V gives CDR1 SGHRS, CDR2 YFSETQ. This CDR3 spans 17 amino acids. Here the CDR3 reads CASSSRHPRGKNYGYTF. In nucleotides, the CDR3 is TGCGCCAGCAGTTCACGTCATCCCAGGGGGAAAAACTATGGCTACACCTTC. Supplemented by reference TRBV5-1 and TRBJ1-2, the full variable domain reads KAGVTQTPRYLIKTRGQQVTLSCSPISGHRSVSWYQQTPGQGLQFLFEYFSETQRNKGNFPGRFSGRQFSNSRSEMNVSTLELGDSALYLCASSSRHPRGKNYGYTFGSGTRLTVV.

This clonotype has a handful of counts. This chain links TRBV28 with TRBJ2-7; 7 bases align to TRBD1. The germline CDR1 and CDR2 sequences are MDHEN and SYDVKM. Germline trimming cut 8 bases from V and 3 bases from J; bases unmatched to any gene: 10. CDR3 length: 14 residues. CDR3 residues: CASGIPGQSYEQYF. CDR3 sequence (DNA): TGTGCCAGCGGGATTCCGGGACAGAGCTACGAGCAGTACTTC.

To note about this clonotype: The junction and the germline gene differ at one end; a read error may be behind it. The chain recombines TRBV5-6 with TRBJ2-1, with D maybe TRBD2 (6 bases). The CDR3 has 16 amino acids. Germline V gene lookup returns CDR1 SGHDT and CDR2 YYEEEE. In DNA form, the CDR3 reads TGTACCAGCAGCTTTGAAGCGGGTGGCTCCTACAATGAGCAGTTCTTC. Translated: CTSSFEAGGSYNEQFF.

The rearrangement joins TRBV6-1 to TRBJ2-1, with TRBD2 matching over 9 bases. V lost 6 bases, J lost 0 bases, and 9 bases stayed unmatched. The CDR3 has 17 amino acids. CDR1 is MNHNS, CDR2 SASEGT, per germline. This chain's CDR3 is CASSPARREGSYNEQFF. The DNA of the CDR3 is TGTGCCAGCAGCCCAGCAAGGCGGGAGGGCTCCTACAATGAGCAGTTCTTC.

This clonotype was picked up a small number of times. V gene TRBV2 combines with J gene TRBJ2-3, with a possible D match to TRBD2 (5 bases). Germline CDR1 is SNHLY and CDR2 is FYNNEI. The germline V and J ends were trimmed by 7 bases and 0 bases, with 14 bases remaining between them. The CDR3 extends over 15 amino acids. CDR3 amino acids: CASTGERISTDTQYF. In nucleotides, the CDR3 is TGTGCCAGCACCGGAGAGCGGATAAGCACAGATACGCAGTATTTT.

This clonotype was picked up a small number of times. This sequence joins TRBV15 and TRBJ1-4; D remains unclear. This CDR3 contains 13 residues. Germline CDR1 LNHNV, CDR2 YYDKDF (reference sequence). Trimming cost V 8 bases and J 5 bases, with 12 bases left between them. The CDR3 sequence: CATSSWSNEKLFF. The CDR3 nucleotides read TGTGCCACCTCGAGCTGGTCAAATGAAAAACTGTTTTTT.

This clonotype has more than one count but fewer than ten. The chain uses TRBV28 and TRBJ1-1; D call uncertain. Germline V gene lookup returns CDR1 MDHEN and CDR2 SYDVKM. The CDR3 contains 13 residues. Between the trimmed V and J ends, which lost 2 bases and 1 base, there was a span of 5 bases. This CDR3 reads CASSLIQNTEAFF. The DNA for the CDR3 is TGTGCCAGCAGTTTAATCCAGAACACTGAAGCTTTCTTT.

The chain links TRBV2 to TRBJ2-3; D is unresolved. The CDR3 contains 13 residues. Trimming took off 7 bases at V and 0 bases at J, with 8 bases between the two ends. The germline V gene has CDR1 SNHLY and CDR2 FYNNEI. The chain's CDR3 is CASIGDSTDTQYF. The CDR3 nucleotides read TGTGCCAGCATAGGCGATAGCACAGATACGCAGTATTTT. The full variable domain, in which reference TRBV2 and TRBJ2-3 provide the parts outside the CDR3, is EPEVTQTPSHQVTQMGQEVILRCVPISNHLYFYWYRQILGQKVEFLVSFYNNEISEKSEIFDDQFSVERPDGSNFTLKIRSTKLEDSAMYFCASIGDSTDTQYFGPGTRLTVL.

This clonotype was detected a few times. V gene TRBV10-3 combines with J gene TRBJ2-1; TRBD2 agrees at 12 bases. This CDR3 spans 14 amino acids. V was clipped by 5 bases and J by 10 bases; unmatched bases: 6. Germline CDR1 is ENHRY and CDR2 is SYGVKD. CDR3 nucleotides: TGTGCCATCAGTTCTAGCGGGGGGGCCTGGGAGCAGTTCTTC. Translation gives CAISSSGGAWEQFF.

The genes are TRBV27 and TRBJ1-2; 7 positions match TRBD1. CDR1 and CDR2 from the germline V gene are MNHEY and SMNVEV (reference sequence). Losses at the gene ends were 6 bases for V and 4 bases for J; bases not matched to a gene: 5. The CDR3 is 13 residues long. CDR3 nucleotide sequence: TGTGCCAGCAGGTCTACAGGGGCCTATGGCTACACCTTC. It translates to CASRSTGAYGYTF.

This clonotype was counted ten times or more. The rearrangement links TRBV29-1 to TRBJ2-7; D unclear. V was pared by 1 base and J by 2 bases, with 9 bases between. The CDR3 has 13 amino acids. Germline V gene sequence: CDR1 SQVTM, CDR2 ANQGSEA. The CDR3 reads CSVEAERPYEQYF. The CDR3 nucleotides are TGCAGCGTTGAAGCTGAAAGGCCCTACGAGCAGTACTTC.

This clonotype showed up just a few times. The chain recombines TRBV24-1 with TRBJ2-1, with D perhaps TRBD1 (6 bases). V lost 1 base and J lost 7, with 10 bases in between. The CDR3 runs 14 residues. The germline gives CDR1 KGHDR, CDR2 SFDVKD. In nucleotides, the CDR3 is TGTGCCACCAGTGATTTCCAAGGGGGAAATGAGCAGTTCTTC. As protein: CATSDFQGGNEQFF.